This T cell receptor beta chain was found in a study of spatial heterogeneity in lung cancer. Study-wide context: Samples were donated by 72 untreated early-stage non-small cell lung cancer patients. Beta-chain sequences consistently outnumbered alpha-chain sequences in detection. PBMC samples from follow-up, when available, were sequenced at a median of roughly two years post-resection.

TCRdb passed the 5' RACE reads through MiXCR, listing each CDR3 protein once. This table holds over 95,000 distinct CDR3 sequences, 11% found once. The germline V gene has CDR1 SGHVS and CDR2 FQNEAQ. CDR3 length: 15 amino acids. The V and J ends lost 5 bases and 4 bases, in that order; junction bases with no gene match: 7. Time point described: blood at routine non-recurrence follow-up after resection. Whole RNA was taken from tumor, nontumor lung or frozen PBMC; it was then sequenced unsorted. Sequencing used PBMCs, obtained at follow-up. The receptor's source is a female donor with early-stage non-small cell lung cancer. The chain employs TRBV7-8 and TRBJ2-2, with 7 bases matching TRBD1. CDR3 in DNA: TGTGCCAGCAGCCCCCAGGGACAGTCCACCGGGGAGCTGTTTTTT. Its protein is CASSPQGQSTGELFF.